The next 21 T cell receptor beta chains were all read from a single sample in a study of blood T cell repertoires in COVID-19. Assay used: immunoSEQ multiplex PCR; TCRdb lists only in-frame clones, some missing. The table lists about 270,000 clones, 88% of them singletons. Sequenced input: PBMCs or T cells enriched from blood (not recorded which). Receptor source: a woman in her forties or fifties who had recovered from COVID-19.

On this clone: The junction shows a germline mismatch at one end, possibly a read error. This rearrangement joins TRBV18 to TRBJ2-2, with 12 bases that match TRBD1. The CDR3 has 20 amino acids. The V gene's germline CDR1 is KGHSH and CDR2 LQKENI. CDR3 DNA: TGTGCCAGCTCATCACCGGGACAGGGGGCTATGTTTAGTCGGACCGGGGAGCTGTTTTTT. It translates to CASSSPGQGAMFSRTGELFF.

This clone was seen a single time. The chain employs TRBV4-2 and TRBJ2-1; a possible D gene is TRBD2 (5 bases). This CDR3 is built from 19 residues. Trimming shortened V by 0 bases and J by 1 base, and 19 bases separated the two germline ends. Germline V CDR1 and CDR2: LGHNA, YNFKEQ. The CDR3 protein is CASSQDLMGALSSYNEQFF. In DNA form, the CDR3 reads TGTGCCAGCAGCCAAGATCTAATGGGAGCGTTGAGTTCCTACAATGAGCAGTTCTTC.

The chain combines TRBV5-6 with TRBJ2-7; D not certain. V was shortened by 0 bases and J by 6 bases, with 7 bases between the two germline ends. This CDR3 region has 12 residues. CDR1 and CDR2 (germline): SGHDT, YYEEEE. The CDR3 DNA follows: TGTGCCAGCAGCTTGGCGTGGGCCGAGCAGTACTTC. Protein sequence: CASSLAWAEQYF.

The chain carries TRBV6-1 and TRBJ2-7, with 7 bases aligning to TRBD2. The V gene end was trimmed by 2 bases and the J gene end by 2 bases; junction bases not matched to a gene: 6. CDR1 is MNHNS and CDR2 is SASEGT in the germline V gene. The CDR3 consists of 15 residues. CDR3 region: CASSETLADAYEQYF. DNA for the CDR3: TGTGCCAGCAGTGAAACCCTAGCGGATGCCTACGAGCAGTACTTC.

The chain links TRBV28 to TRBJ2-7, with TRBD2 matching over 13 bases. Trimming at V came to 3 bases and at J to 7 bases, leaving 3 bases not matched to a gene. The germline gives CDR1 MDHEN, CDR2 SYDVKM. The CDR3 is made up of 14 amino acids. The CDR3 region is CASSFGLAGDEQYF. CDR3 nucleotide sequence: TGTGCCAGCAGTTTCGGACTAGCGGGAGATGAGCAGTACTTC.

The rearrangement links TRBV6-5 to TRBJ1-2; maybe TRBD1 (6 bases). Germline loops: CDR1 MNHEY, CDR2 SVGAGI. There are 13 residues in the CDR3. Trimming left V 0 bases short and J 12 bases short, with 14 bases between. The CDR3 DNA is TGTGCCAGCAGTTACTCGTCAGGGGTCGGTCACACCTTC. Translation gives CASSYSSGVGHTF.

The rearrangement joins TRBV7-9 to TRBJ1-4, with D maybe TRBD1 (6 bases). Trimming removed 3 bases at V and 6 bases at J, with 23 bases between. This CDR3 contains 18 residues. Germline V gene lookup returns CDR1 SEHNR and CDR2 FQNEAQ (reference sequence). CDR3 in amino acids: CASSFNPKITGFHEKLFF. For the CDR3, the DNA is TGTGCCAGCAGCTTCAACCCTAAGATTACAGGGTTCCATGAAAAACTGTTTTTT.

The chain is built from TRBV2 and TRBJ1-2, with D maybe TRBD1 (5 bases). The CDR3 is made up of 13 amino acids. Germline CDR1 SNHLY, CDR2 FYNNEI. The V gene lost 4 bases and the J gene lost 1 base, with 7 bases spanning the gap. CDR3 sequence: CASSGGVNYGYTF. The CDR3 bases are TGTGCCAGCAGTGGGGGGGTTAACTATGGCTACACCTTC.

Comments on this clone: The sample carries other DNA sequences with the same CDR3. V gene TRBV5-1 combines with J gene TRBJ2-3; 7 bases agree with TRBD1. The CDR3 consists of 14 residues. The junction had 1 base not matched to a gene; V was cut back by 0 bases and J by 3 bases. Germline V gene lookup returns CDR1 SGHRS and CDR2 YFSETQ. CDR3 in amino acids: CASSLEGATDTQYF. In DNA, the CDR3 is TGCGCCAGCAGCTTGGAGGGGGCTACAGATACGCAGTATTTT.

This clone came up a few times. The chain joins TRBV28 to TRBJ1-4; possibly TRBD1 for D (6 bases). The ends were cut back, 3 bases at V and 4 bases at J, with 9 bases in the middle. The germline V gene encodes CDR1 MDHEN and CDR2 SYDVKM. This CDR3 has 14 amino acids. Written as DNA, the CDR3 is TGTGCCAGCAGTTTGGACAGCCGTAATGAAAAACTGTTTTTT. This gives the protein CASSLDSRNEKLFF. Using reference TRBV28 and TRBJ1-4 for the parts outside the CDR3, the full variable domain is DVKVTQSSRYLVKRTGEKVFLECVQDMDHENMFWYRQDPGLGLRLIYFSYDVKMKEKGDIPEGYSVSREKKERFSLILESASTNQTSMYLCASSLDSRNEKLFFGSGTQLSVL.

The CDR3 sequence: CASSLIQGAVTDTQYF. The DNA for the CDR3 is TGTGCCAGCAGCTTAATACAGGGAGCTGTCACAGATACGCAGTATTTT. This chain connects TRBV11-2 to TRBJ2-3; TRBD1 might be the D (6 bases). Germline CDR1 SGHAT, CDR2 FQNNGV. The V end lost 2 bases, the J end lost 2 bases, and 14 bases lay between the germline ends. CDR3 size: 16 residues.

For the CDR3, the DNA is TGTGCCAGCAGCTTGCGCCTAGCGGGAGTAGAGACCCAGTACTTC. Its translation: CASSLRLAGVETQYF. The J gene is TRBJ2-5, the V gene TRBV5-4; 10 bases map to TRBD2. V trimming: 1 base; J trimming: 4 bases; junction bases outside the gene matches: 4. CDR3 size: 15 residues. Per germline, CDR1 SGHNT and CDR2 YYREEE (reference sequence).

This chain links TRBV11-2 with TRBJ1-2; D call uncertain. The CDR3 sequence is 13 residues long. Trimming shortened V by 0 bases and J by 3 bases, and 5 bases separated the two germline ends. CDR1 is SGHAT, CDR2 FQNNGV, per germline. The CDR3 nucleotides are TGTGCCAGCAGCTTAGACGGAGACTATGGCTACACCTTC. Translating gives CASSLDGDYGYTF. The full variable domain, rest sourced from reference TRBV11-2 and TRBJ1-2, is EAGVAQSPRYKIIEKRQSVAFWCNPISGHATLYWYQQILGQGPKLLIQFQNNGVVDDSQLPKDRFSAERLKGVDSTLKIQPAKLEDSAVYLCASSLDGDYGYTFGSGTRLTVV.

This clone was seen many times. CDR3 DNA: TGTGCCAGCACCGATCAGACTAGCGGGAGTAAGGATGAGCAGTTCTTC. Protein sequence: CASTDQTSGSKDEQFF. The chain joins TRBV27 to TRBJ2-1; TRBD2 matches at 12 bases. The V segment lost 7 bases and the J segment 8 bases; nucleotides outside the gene matches: 12. The CDR3 spans 16 residues. Germline V gene data show CDR1 as MNHEY and CDR2 as SMNVEV (reference sequence).

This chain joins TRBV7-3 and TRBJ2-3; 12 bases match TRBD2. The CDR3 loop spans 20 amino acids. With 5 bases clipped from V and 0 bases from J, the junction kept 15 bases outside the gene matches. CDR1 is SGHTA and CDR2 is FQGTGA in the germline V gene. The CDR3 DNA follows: TGTGCCAGCAGCAGAAAACCACTAGCGGGAGGCCTTGGGAGCACAGATACGCAGTATTTT. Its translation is CASSRKPLAGGLGSTDTQYF.

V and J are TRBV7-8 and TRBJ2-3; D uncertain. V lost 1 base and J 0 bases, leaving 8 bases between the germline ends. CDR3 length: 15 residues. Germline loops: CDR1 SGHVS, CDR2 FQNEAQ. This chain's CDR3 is CASSLGGASTDTQYF. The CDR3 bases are TGTGCCAGCAGCTTAGGAGGCGCCAGCACAGATACGCAGTATTTT.

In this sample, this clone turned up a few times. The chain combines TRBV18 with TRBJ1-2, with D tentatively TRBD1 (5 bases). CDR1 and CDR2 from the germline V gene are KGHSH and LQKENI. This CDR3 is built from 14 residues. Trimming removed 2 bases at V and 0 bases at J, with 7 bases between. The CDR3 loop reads CASSPATANYGYTF. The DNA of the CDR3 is TGTGCCAGCTCACCAGCGACAGCTAACTATGGCTACACCTTC.

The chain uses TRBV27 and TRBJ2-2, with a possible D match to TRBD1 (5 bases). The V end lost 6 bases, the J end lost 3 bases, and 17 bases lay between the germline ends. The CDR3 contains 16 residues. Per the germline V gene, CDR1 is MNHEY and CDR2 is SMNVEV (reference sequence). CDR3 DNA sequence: TGTGCCAGCAGGGGGCCTTACCAGGGATACACCGGGGAGCTGTTTTTT. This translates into CASRGPYQGYTGELFF.

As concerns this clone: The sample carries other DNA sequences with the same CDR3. CDR3 loop: CASSLAGLAGEGEQFF. For the CDR3, the DNA is TGTGCCAGCAGCTTAGCGGGGCTAGCGGGAGAGGGGGAGCAGTTCTTC. The chain combines TRBV7-9 with TRBJ2-1; 10 bases are a match to TRBD2. Germline trimming cut 0 bases from V and 10 bases from J; bases unmatched to any gene: 9. CDR3 size: 16 residues. Germline loops: CDR1 SEHNR, CDR2 FQNEAQ (reference sequence).

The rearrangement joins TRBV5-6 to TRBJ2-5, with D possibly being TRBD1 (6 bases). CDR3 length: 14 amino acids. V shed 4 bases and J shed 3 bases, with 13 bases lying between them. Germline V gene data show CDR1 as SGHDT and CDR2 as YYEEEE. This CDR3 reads CASSLRGIEETQYF. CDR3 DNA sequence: TGTGCCAGCAGCCTGAGGGGGATCGAAGAGACCCAGTACTTC.

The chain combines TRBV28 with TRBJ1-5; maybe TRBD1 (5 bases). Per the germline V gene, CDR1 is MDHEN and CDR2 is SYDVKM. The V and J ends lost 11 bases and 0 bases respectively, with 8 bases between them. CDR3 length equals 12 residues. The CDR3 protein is CALTVSNQPQHF. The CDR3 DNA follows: TGTGCCTTGACAGTTAGCAATCAGCCCCAGCATTTT.